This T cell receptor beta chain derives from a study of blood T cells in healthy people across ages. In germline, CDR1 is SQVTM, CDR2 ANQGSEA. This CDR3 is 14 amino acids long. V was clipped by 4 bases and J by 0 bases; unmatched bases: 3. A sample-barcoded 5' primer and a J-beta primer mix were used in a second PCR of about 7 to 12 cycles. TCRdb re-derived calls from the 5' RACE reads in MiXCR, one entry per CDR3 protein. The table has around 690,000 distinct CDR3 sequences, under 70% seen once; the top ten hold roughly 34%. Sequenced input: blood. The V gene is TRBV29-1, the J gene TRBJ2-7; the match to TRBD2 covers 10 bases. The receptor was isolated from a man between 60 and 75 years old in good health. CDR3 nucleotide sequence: TGCAGCGTTGTTGCTAGCGGGGGCTCCTACGAGCAGTACTTC. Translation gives CSVVASGGSYEQYF.